The following is a T cell receptor (beta chain) sequence with its context. What it binds is not known. The sample is drawn from a study of cytomegalovirus exposure and HLA in healthy donors. While the first cohort had 600 to 850 subjects, the donors belonged to the separate validation cohort of about 120 subjects. The repertoire was sequenced with immunoSEQ multiplex PCR; TCRdb's copy has only in-frame clones and lacks some. The sample gives 300,000 to 450,000 clones, more than 80% of which show up once; roughly 0.8% is in the top ten. Whole-study findings and limits: TCR beta chains numbering about 160 were designated cytomegalovirus-associated.

The CDR3 loop spans 14 amino acids. Germline assignment: CDR1 SGHAT and CDR2 FQNNGV. After removal of 6 bases from V and 5 bases from J, the junction contained 8 bases not matched to a gene. The V call is TRBV11-2, the J call TRBJ1-2; TRBD1 matches at 8 bases. Sequencing input: PBMCs. This clonotype originated in a woman in her late teens or twenties in good health and CMV-seronegative. The CDR3 loop is CASRLRGRGYGYTF. For the CDR3, the DNA is TGTGCCAGCAGACTCAGGGGGCGAGGGTATGGCTACACCTTC.